What follows is one T cell receptor (beta chain) and its context. The antigen is unknown. The data stem from a study of hypomethylating agent response in myelodysplastic syndrome. Study-wide results and limits: Control donors' ages did not match those of MDS patients.

The CDR3 runs to 18 residues. Germline V CDR1 and CDR2: GTSNPN, SVGIG (reference sequence). Unmatched junction bases numbered 19, after V lost 4 bases and J lost 5 bases. Survey resolution used two replicates of around 200 ng, totaling about 400 ng DNA. The protocol was immunoSEQ multiplex PCR, while the TCRdb copy is restricted to in-frame clones and leaves out a portion. Seen here are several thousand clones, around four fifths observed once, and the top ten hold about a tenth. The material was bone marrow, obtained before or after starting hypomethylating agent treatment for myelodysplastic syndrome (not recorded which). The V gene is TRBV30, the J gene TRBJ2-1, with TRBD1 matching 8 bases. The clonotype was recovered from a human donor with myelodysplastic syndrome. CDR3: CAWTRPRTWDRFHNEQFF. The CDR3 DNA sequence: TGTGCCTGGACCCGCCCTCGGACATGGGACAGGTTTCACAATGAGCAGTTCTTC.